This TCR beta chain was captured in a study of blood T cell repertoires in COVID-19. Study as a whole: Samples of COVID-19 (acute and convalescent) were obtained from the United States, Italy and Spain. PBMCs, B-cell-depleted T cells, or T cells were the source of the cDNA or gDNA that made up the material.

Per the authors' pipeline: Cell counts per sample came from amplifying reference gene primers. The repertoire was sequenced with immunoSEQ multiplex PCR; TCRdb's copy has only in-frame clones and lacks some. V and J calls plus clone size are reproduced from that table; the DNA served to infer D and trimming. Of some 250,000 clones in the sample, less than 90% were seen once. The V gene end was trimmed by 4 bases and the J gene end by 2 bases; junction bases not matched to a gene: 10. This CDR3 comprises 16 residues. Germline assignment: CDR1 MGHRA and CDR2 YSYEKL. The rearrangement joins TRBV4-1 to TRBJ2-7, with 8 bases that match TRBD2. This TCR came from a woman aged 25 to 39 with COVID-19, enrolled during active disease. Sequenced input: peripheral blood. CDR3 in DNA: TGCGCCAGCAGCCTGGGCACTAGCGGACCACCCTACGAGCAGTACTTC. Translating it yields CASSLGTSGPPYEQYF.